This T cell receptor (beta chain) was captured by sequencing in a study of blood T cell repertoires in COVID-19. Across the study: Researchers got acute and convalescent COVID-19 samples from the United States, Italy and Spain. PBMCs, B-cell-depleted T cells, or T cells were the source of the cDNA or gDNA that made up the material.

In the authors' workflow: Reference gene primer amplification in the assay estimated nucleated cell counts. Sequenced by immunoSEQ multiplex PCR; TCRdb stores in-frame clones only, minus some. V and J calls plus clone size are reproduced from that table; the DNA served to infer D and trimming. The sample lists approximately 70,000 clones, 75% to 90% seen once, with over 15% in the top ten. Germline CDR1 reads SEHNR; CDR2 reads FQNEAQ (reference sequence). CDR3 length: 14 residues. The V and J ends lost 5 bases and 1 base respectively, with 11 bases between them. Material: peripheral blood. The chain carries TRBV7-9 and TRBJ2-5; D perhaps matches TRBD1 (6 bases). The sequence was obtained from a man aged 65 to 79 who had recovered from COVID-19. The CDR3 loop reads CASSHGTLQETQYF. The CDR3 DNA sequence: TGTGCCAGCAGCCACGGGACACTCCAAGAGACCCAGTACTTC.